Sequencing of this TCR beta chain was carried out in a study of blood T cell repertoires in COVID-19. Study as a whole: Samples came from the United States, Italy and Spain, spanning acute and convalescent COVID-19. T cells, B-cell-depleted T cells, or PBMCs supplied cDNA or gDNA.

Seattle patients were enrolled during active infection and followed longitudinally. J gave up 8 bases and V 5 bases, and 4 bases lay outside the gene matches. CDR1 SGHTA and CDR2 FQGNSA come from the germline V gene. The CDR3 contains 13 residues. The table came from immunoSEQ multiplex PCR; TCRdb's copy has only in-frame clones and leaves some out. This table has around 300,000 clones, roughly nine tenths appearing once. This sequence was found in a woman under 40 with COVID-19, enrolled during active disease. The chain is built from TRBV7-2 and TRBJ1-4; 8 nucleotides agree with TRBD1. The sample comprised peripheral blood. The CDR3 DNA is TGTGCCAGCAGCACTGGGACAGGCGAAAAACTGTTTTTT. Protein: CASSTGTGEKLFF.